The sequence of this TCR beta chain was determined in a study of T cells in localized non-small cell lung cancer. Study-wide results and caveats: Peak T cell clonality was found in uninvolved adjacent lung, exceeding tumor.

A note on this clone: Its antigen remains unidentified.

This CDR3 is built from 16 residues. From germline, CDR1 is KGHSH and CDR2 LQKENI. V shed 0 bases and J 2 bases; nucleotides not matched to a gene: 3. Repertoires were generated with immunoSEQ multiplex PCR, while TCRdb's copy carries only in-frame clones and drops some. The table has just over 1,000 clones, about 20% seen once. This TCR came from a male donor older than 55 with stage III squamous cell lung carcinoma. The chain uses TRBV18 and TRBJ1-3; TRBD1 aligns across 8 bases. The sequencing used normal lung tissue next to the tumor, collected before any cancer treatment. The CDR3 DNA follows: TGTGCCAGCTCACCACCGGGACAGGCTACTGGAAACACCATATATTTT. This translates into CASSPPGQATGNTIYF.